These 24 T cell receptor beta chains share one sample of origin, sequenced in a study of T cell repertoires in cytomegalovirus infection. From the reads, TCRdb called clonotypes with MiXCR, one entry per CDR3 protein. The table shows approximately 220,000 distinct CDR3 sequences, with about 39% occurring only once. Which antigens these TCRs recognize remains unknown. The sample consisted of CD8+ T cells from cultured PBMCs, taken from culture after CMV antigen stimulation. Every receptor here comes from a human donor in good health (CMV status not recorded). Some clones in this sample may be carry-over from other donors' samples.

This clonotype was picked up a small number of times. J is TRBJ1-2 and V is TRBV12-3 or TRBV12-4; TRBD1 agrees at 9 bases. The CDR3 is made up of 17 amino acids. The trim removed 6 bases at V and 5 bases at J, leaving 16 bases unmatched. Here the CDR3 DNA reads TGTGCCAGCAGGCCGGGACAGGGCGTCGCACCTTATTATGGCTACACCTTC. Its translation: CASRPGQGVAPYYGYTF.

The CDR3, as DNA: TGTGCCAGCAGTTTAGCGCAGGGGAGCTCCTACAATGAGCAGTTCTTC. This gives the protein CASSLAQGSSYNEQFF. The chain has TRBV12-3 or TRBV12-4 and TRBJ2-1; the D gene is possibly TRBD1 (6 bases). The V and J ends lost 0 bases and 0 bases respectively, with 9 bases between them. The CDR3 has 16 residues.

The rearrangement joins TRBV19 to TRBJ2-5; D may match TRBD1 or TRBD2 (5 bases each). Trimming removed 7 bases from V and 4 bases from J, with 16 bases in between. There are 14 residues in the CDR3. The V gene's germline CDR1 is LNHDA and CDR2 SQIVND (reference sequence). CDR3 DNA: TGTGCCAGTACCAGCAGGGCGGCGGGAGAGACCCAGTACTTC. Amino acid sequence: CASTSRAAGETQYF.

In DNA, the CDR3 is TGCAGCGTTCCCGGGACATATGGCTACACCTTC. It codes for CSVPGTYGYTF. The chain carries TRBV29-1 and TRBJ1-2, with D possibly matching TRBD1 (6 bases). The CDR3 totals 11 residues. Trimming shortened V by 5 bases and J by 5 bases, and 9 bases separated the two germline ends. Germline values: CDR1 SQVTM, CDR2 ANQGSEA.

The rearrangement uses TRBV20-1 and TRBJ2-3; 12 nucleotides align to TRBD2. Trimming at V came to 0 bases and at J to 6 bases, leaving 4 bases not matched to a gene. Germline lookup yields CDR1 DFQATT and CDR2 SNEGSKA (reference sequence). The CDR3 runs 15 residues. The CDR3 sequence is CSARDLAGGLDTQYF. Written as DNA, the CDR3 is TGCAGTGCTAGAGATCTAGCGGGGGGGCTGGATACGCAGTATTTT.

This chain links TRBV7-3 with TRBJ1-3, with unresolved D. Trimming pared 2 bases from V and 2 bases from J, leaving 4 bases between. The length of the CDR3 is 13 residues. CDR1 is SGHTA, CDR2 FQGTGA, per germline. The CDR3 DNA is TGTGCCAGCAGCTTAGACGCTGGAAACACCATATATTTT. Its protein product is CASSLDAGNTIYF.

The V call is TRBV27, the J call TRBJ2-1; 8 nucleotides agree with TRBD2. Germline CDR1 and CDR2: MNHEY and SMNVEV (reference sequence). J lost 8 bases, V lost 8 bases, and 5 bases had no gene match. This CDR3 has 12 residues. For the CDR3, the DNA is TGTGCCAGCGTAACTAGCGGCCATGAGCAGTTCTTC. Its protein product is CASVTSGHEQFF.

This clonotype has more than one count but fewer than ten. The J gene is TRBJ2-7, the V gene TRBV7-9, with a possible D match to TRBD1 (5 bases). This CDR3 is 14 amino acids long. Looked up from germline, CDR1 is SEHNR and CDR2 is FQNEAQ (reference sequence). The V end was cut by 3 bases, the J end by 5 bases, with 14 bases between. CDR3 DNA: TGTGCCAGCAGCTTCAGGGCAGGGTACAACGAGCAGTACTTC. It encodes CASSFRAGYNEQYF.

The chain joins TRBV28 to TRBJ2-7; TRBD1 is a possible D gene (6 bases). Looked up from germline, CDR1 is MDHEN and CDR2 is SYDVKM. The CDR3 is 14 amino acids. V was shortened by 5 bases and J by 6 bases, with 17 bases between the two germline ends. The CDR3 region is CASSVPDSQAEQYF. CDR3 DNA: TGTGCCAGCAGTGTCCCGGACAGTCAGGCCGAGCAGTACTTC.

This clonotype has at least ten counts. The chain employs TRBV7-6 and TRBJ2-7, with D uncertain. The V gene lost 4 bases and the J gene lost 2 bases, with 18 bases spanning the gap. Germline CDR1 SGHVS, CDR2 FNYEAQ. CDR3 size: 16 residues. The CDR3 region is CASSYLEWALPYEQYF. The CDR3 bases are TGTGCCAGCAGCTATCTGGAATGGGCCCTTCCCTACGAGCAGTACTTC.

This clonotype has a handful of counts. The chain uses TRBV7-9 and TRBJ2-7; unclear D gene. The CDR3 extends over 13 amino acids. V gave up 2 bases and J gave up 1 base, with 6 bases separating them. Germline CDR1 and CDR2: SEHNR and FQNEAQ (reference sequence). CDR3 bases: TGTGCCAGCAGCTTACCCCCTTCCTACGAGCAGTACTTC. It is translated as CASSLPPSYEQYF.

This clonotype occurred a few times. The J gene is TRBJ2-1, the V gene TRBV2; D gene ambiguous. V was pared by 3 bases and J by 3 bases, with 6 bases between. The CDR3 is made up of 13 amino acids. Germline V gene lookup returns CDR1 SNHLY and CDR2 FYNNEI. CDR3 sequence: CASSEASYNEQFF. In DNA, the CDR3 is TGTGCCAGCAGTGAGGCAAGCTACAATGAGCAGTTCTTC.

Only a few counts were recorded for this clonotype. The chain uses TRBV7-9 and TRBJ1-3, with 7 bases identical to TRBD1. The CDR3 spans 14 residues. The V and J ends lost 8 bases and 4 bases, in that order; junction bases with no gene match: 8. The germline gives CDR1 SEHNR, CDR2 FQNEAQ (reference sequence). CDR3 amino acids: CASGPLGGGNTIYF. The CDR3 region has the DNA TGTGCCAGCGGGCCTTTAGGGGGCGGAAACACCATATATTTT.

The rearrangement uses TRBV7-3 and TRBJ2-3, with 9 bases identical to TRBD1. This CDR3 has 17 amino acids. V lost 5 bases and J lost 1; bases outside the gene matches: 10. Germline V gene lookup returns CDR1 SGHTA and CDR2 FQGTGA. Written as DNA, the CDR3 is TGTGCCAGCAGCCCGCCGGGGACAGGGAGCGGCACAGATACGCAGTATTTT. Its translation is CASSPPGTGSGTDTQYF.

J is TRBJ2-1 and V is TRBV7-9; 9 bases agree with TRBD1. CDR1 and CDR2 from the germline V gene are SEHNR and FQNEAQ (reference sequence). Trimming took 4 bases from V and 7 from J; bases not matched to a gene: 8. This CDR3 contains 15 residues. The CDR3 region has the DNA TGTGCCAGCAGCTCAACGGGACAGGGTTTGAATGAGCAGTTCTTC. Its protein product is CASSSTGQGLNEQFF.

The rearrangement joins TRBV5-6 to TRBJ2-7, with 7 bases aligning to TRBD2. The CDR3 spans 14 residues. V shed 3 bases and J 7 bases; nucleotides not matched to a gene: 10. Germline CDR1 is SGHDT and CDR2 is YYEEEE. CDR3 region: CASSSPGGEWEQYF. The CDR3 DNA reads as TGTGCCAGCAGCTCTCCGGGAGGTGAGTGGGAGCAGTACTTC.

The rearrangement links TRBV27 to TRBJ1-1; D not certain. The CDR3 covers 13 residues. The germline V gene encodes CDR1 MNHEY and CDR2 SMNVEV (reference sequence). Trimming shortened V by 2 bases and J by 3 bases, and 7 bases separated the two germline ends. The CDR3 region has the DNA TGTGCCAGCAGTTTAATAGGACACACTGAAGCTTTCTTT. Protein: CASSLIGHTEAFF.

To note about this clonotype: The junction shows a germline mismatch at one end, possibly a read error. This chain joins TRBV7-6 and TRBJ1-1; the D is unclear. Looked up from germline, CDR1 is SGHVS and CDR2 is FNYEAQ. The CDR3 is 15 amino acids. CDR3 nucleotide sequence: TGTACCAGCAGCCCGAACCTCGGGCAGAGGGCTGAAGCTTTCTTT. It codes for CTSSPNLGQRAEAFF.

This clonotype was seen many times. The chain couples TRBV7-2 to TRBJ2-7; 11 positions agree with TRBD2. The J segment lost 6 bases and the V segment lost 2 bases, leaving 6 bases of the junction unmatched. CDR3 length equals 15 residues. The germline gives CDR1 SGHTA, CDR2 FQGNSA. The CDR3 DNA reads as TGTGCCAGCAGCTTAACTAGCGGGGGAAAGGGCGAGCAGTACTTC. Protein: CASSLTSGGKGEQYF.

This clonotype was seen many times. The chain carries TRBV19 and TRBJ2-7, with 10 bases fitting TRBD1. Germline values: CDR1 LNHDA, CDR2 SQIVND (reference sequence). V was pared by 6 bases and J by 3 bases, with 8 bases of the junction left unmatched. This CDR3 is built from 15 residues. The DNA of the CDR3 is TGTGCCAGTAGGTACCGGGACAGGGGCGGCTACGAGCAGTACTTC. It encodes CASRYRDRGGYEQYF.

The chain recombines TRBV7-2 with TRBJ2-7; possible D gene TRBD1, 6 bases. This CDR3 region has 13 residues. Germline V gene lookup returns CDR1 SGHTA and CDR2 FQGNSA. V lost 3 bases to trimming and J lost 3 bases, with 9 bases between them. This CDR3 reads CASSFDRIYEQYF. The CDR3 nucleotides read TGTGCCAGCAGCTTCGACAGGATCTACGAGCAGTACTTC.

There are a few counts of this clonotype. This chain connects TRBV9 to TRBJ2-5; D call uncertain. The CDR3 loop spans 19 amino acids. CDR1 and CDR2 (germline): SGDLS, YYNGEE. Trimming pared 2 bases from V and 0 bases from J, leaving 23 bases between. This CDR3 is CASSVPKGGSPGHQETQYF. CDR3 DNA: TGTGCCAGCAGCGTCCCCAAAGGTGGCAGCCCTGGACACCAAGAGACCCAGTACTTC.

This clonotype was recorded at least ten times. The genes are TRBV11-2 and TRBJ2-1, with D maybe TRBD1 (5 bases). Germline lookup yields CDR1 SGHAT and CDR2 FQNNGV. The CDR3 sequence is 14 residues long. V lost 4 bases, J lost 6 bases, and 13 bases lay in between. For the CDR3, the DNA is TGTGCCAGCAGCTCCCAGGGATTTCGCAATGAGCAGTTCTTC. Amino acid sequence: CASSSQGFRNEQFF.

CDR3 protein: CSARGRPDTQYF. CDR3 DNA sequence: TGCAGTGCTAGAGGCCGTCCAGATACGCAGTATTTT. This chain uses TRBV20-1 with TRBJ2-3; no firm D call. The CDR3 has 12 residues. V gave up 1 base and J gave up 4 bases, with 6 bases separating them. The germline gives CDR1 DFQATT, CDR2 SNEGSKA (reference sequence).